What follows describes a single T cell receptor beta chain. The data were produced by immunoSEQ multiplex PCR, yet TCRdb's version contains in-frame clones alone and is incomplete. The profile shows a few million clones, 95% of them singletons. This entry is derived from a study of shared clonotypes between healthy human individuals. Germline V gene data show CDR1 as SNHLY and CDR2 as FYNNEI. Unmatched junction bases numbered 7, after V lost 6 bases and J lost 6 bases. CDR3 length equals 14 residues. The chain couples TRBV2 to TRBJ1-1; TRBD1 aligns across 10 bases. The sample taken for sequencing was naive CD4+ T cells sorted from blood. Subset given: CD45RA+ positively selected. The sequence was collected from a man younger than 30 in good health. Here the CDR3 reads CASSPGQGRSEAFF. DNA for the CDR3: TGTGCCAGCAGCCCGGGACAGGGGAGATCTGAAGCTTTCTTT.